Listed here is a single T cell receptor beta chain. The source of the sample is a study of blood T cell repertoires in COVID-19. Study-level information: COVID-19 samples from acute and convalescent phases originated in the United States, Italy and Spain. Sample material is recorded as cDNA or gDNA derived from T cells, B-cell-depleted T cells, or PBMCs.

The data were produced by immunoSEQ multiplex PCR, yet TCRdb's version contains in-frame clones alone and is incomplete. The sample has 250,000 to 350,000 clones, roughly 90% seen once. Trimming removed 5 bases at V and 0 bases at J, with 11 bases between. This CDR3 is 15 amino acids long. CDR1 and CDR2 from the germline V gene are MNHEY and SVGEGT. This chain connects TRBV6-2 or TRBV6-3 to TRBJ1-5; D call uncertain. Material for sequencing was peripheral blood. This clonotype was sampled from a woman between 45 and 65 years old with active or convalescent COVID-19. The DNA of the CDR3 is TGTGCCAGCAGTGCAGGATTATATAGCAATCAGCCCCAGCATTTT. As protein: CASSAGLYSNQPQHF.